The clone carrying this T cell receptor beta chain occurred once. The sample comes from a study of blood T cell repertoires in COVID-19. CDR3 length: 13 amino acids. Per germline, CDR1 LGHDT and CDR2 YNNKEL (reference sequence). In the original analysis: Estimated nucleated cell counts came from reference gene primer amplification. This table comes from immunoSEQ multiplex PCR, and its TCRdb copy is limited to in-frame clones, with some not included. For V, J and clone size, that table is used; D and trimming come from the DNA. This sample has 150,000 to 200,000 clones, with 65% to 85% found just once.

Sequenced sample: peripheral blood. The source is a man in his sixties with active or convalescent COVID-19. The chain joins TRBV3-1 (or the pseudogene TRBV3-2) to TRBJ2-1; 8 bases match TRBD2. This CDR3 is CASQHGGGNEQFF. The CDR3 DNA reads TGTGCATCACAACACGGGGGGGGCAATGAGCAGTTCTTC.